This T cell receptor beta chain is from a study of identical twins. Study-wide findings and caveats: Findings came from cross-sectional statistics, without long-term follow-up of donors. Where out-of-frame alpha sequences were twin-shared, they showed excess low generation probability.

This clonotype was observed many times. Its antigen remains unknown. TCRdb passed the 5' RACE reads through MiXCR, listing each CDR3 protein once. The data contain 200,000 to 250,000 distinct CDR3 sequences, more than 6.5% of them seen just once; the ten biggest clones take up 1.5% to 2.5%. The CDR3 contains 14 residues. Trimming shortened V by 0 bases and J by 4 bases, and 6 bases separated the two germline ends. These data are also associated with another study on yellow fever vaccine responses in identical twins. That report notes: It has been reported that, in twins, the vaccine T cell response seemed partly convergent and partly personalized.

The clonotype originates from a woman aged 18 to 35 in good health. What was sequenced was memory (CD45RO+) T cells sorted from blood. The gene calls are TRBV12-3 or TRBV12-4 and TRBJ2-2; D gene uncertain. Here the CDR3 DNA reads TGTGCCAGCAGTTTAGCAGGGCTCACCGGGGAGCTGTTTTTT. Its translation is CASSLAGLTGELFF.